This T cell receptor beta chain stems from a study of cytomegalovirus exposure and HLA in healthy donors. Whole-study context: Per a later analysis, the 666 first-cohort and some 110 validation repertoires shared one platform.

Libraries were prepared by immunoSEQ multiplex PCR; TCRdb keeps only in-frame clonotypes and omits some of them. The sample yields about 200,000 clones, 80% to 90% seen once. This CDR3 spans 15 amino acids. Trimming at V came to 6 bases and at J to 4 bases, leaving 11 bases not matched to a gene. CDR1 is KGHSH, CDR2 LQKENI, per germline. V usage is TRBV18 and J usage is TRBJ1-2, with TRBD1 matching 7 bases. The sequencing sample was made of PBMCs. This TCR was recovered from a woman younger than 45 in good health and CMV-seropositive. This CDR3 is CASSPDRDSFYGYTF. CDR3 coding DNA: TGTGCCAGCTCTCCAGACAGGGACTCTTTCTATGGCTACACCTTC. The variable domain in full, with the rest retrieved from reference TRBV18 and TRBJ1-2, is NAGVMQNPRHLVRRRGQEARLRCSPMKGHSHVYWYRQLPEEGLKFMVYLQKENIIDESGMPKERFSAEFPKEGPSILRIQQVVRGDSAAYFCASSPDRDSFYGYTFGSGTRLTVV.